The TCR beta chain described here comes from a study of human T cells and chemical hapten exposure. Study summary: For sensitization, 2% DPC was applied to an approximately 2 cm by approximately 2 cm patch of upper inner arm skin. Read at 6 days, the patch tests placed 0.01% DPC on the upper back. A mostly female patient group had alopecia areata, totalis or universalis.

In this sample, this clonotype turned up many times. The time point here: patch test 1, 2 weeks after DPC sensitization. Specified treatment: therapeutic diphenylcyclopropenone sensitization with weekly scalp DPC. The germline V gene has CDR1 LGHDT and CDR2 YNNKEL (reference sequence). J was trimmed by 4 bases and V by 5 bases; bases with no gene match: 2. CDR3 length: 13 amino acids. TCRdb passed the RACE reads through MiXCR, listing each CDR3 protein once. The table lists approximately 82,000 distinct CDR3 sequences, roughly 10% of them singletons. The chain combines TRBV3-1 with TRBJ2-1; TRBD1 agrees at 7 bases. The sequencing here drew on whole blood, taken in connection with sensitization to the hapten diphenylcyclopropenone (DPC). The TCR was taken from a woman aged 55-70 years with alopecia areata. Some clones in this sample may be carry-over from other donors' samples. The DNA for the CDR3 is TGTGCCAGCAGCGGGGGACAGTACAATGAGCAGTTCTTC. It specifies CASSGGQYNEQFF.